This T cell receptor beta chain comes out of a study of T cells in Graves' hyperthyroidism and ophthalmopathy. Study results and limitations: A model of 13 V-J features distinguished ophthalmopathy from stable hyperthyroidism.

A sample of blood taken at first hyperthyroidism diagnosis preceded any ophthalmopathy symptoms. Fresh peripheral blood, roughly 10 ml of it, supplied the PBMCs. Remarks on this clonotype: The antigen is not known.

V lost 2 bases and J 7 bases, leaving 11 bases between the germline ends. The length of the CDR3 is 14 residues. From germline, CDR1 is SGHTA and CDR2 FQGNSA. Amplification targeted TCR beta CDR3 regions from RNA transcripts. HTBI primers were employed in a first-round RT-PCR of the TCR CDR3. TCRdb called the multiplex PCR reads again in MiXCR, with one record for every CDR3 protein. The profile shows approximately 360,000 distinct CDR3 sequences, around a sixth of them singletons. Sequencing used blood. The chain carries TRBV7-2 and TRBJ1-4; D gene ambiguous. This receptor was taken from a young woman with Graves' hyperthyroidism that later progressed to Graves' ophthalmopathy. Here the CDR3 DNA reads TGTGCCAGCAGCTTAATGGGATTCGGTGAAAAACTGTTTTTT. It codes for CASSLMGFGEKLFF.